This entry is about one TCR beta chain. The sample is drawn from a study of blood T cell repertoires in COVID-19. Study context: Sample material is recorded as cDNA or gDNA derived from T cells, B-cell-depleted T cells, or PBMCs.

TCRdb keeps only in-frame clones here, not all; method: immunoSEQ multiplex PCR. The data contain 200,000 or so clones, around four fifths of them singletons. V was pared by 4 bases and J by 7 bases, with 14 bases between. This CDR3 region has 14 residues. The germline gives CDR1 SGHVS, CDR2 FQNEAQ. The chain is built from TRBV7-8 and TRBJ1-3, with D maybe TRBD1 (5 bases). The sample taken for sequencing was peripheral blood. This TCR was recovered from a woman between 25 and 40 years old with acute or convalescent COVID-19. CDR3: CASSSDPRANTIYF. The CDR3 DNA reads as TGTGCCAGCAGCTCCGACCCCAGGGCGAACACCATATATTTT.